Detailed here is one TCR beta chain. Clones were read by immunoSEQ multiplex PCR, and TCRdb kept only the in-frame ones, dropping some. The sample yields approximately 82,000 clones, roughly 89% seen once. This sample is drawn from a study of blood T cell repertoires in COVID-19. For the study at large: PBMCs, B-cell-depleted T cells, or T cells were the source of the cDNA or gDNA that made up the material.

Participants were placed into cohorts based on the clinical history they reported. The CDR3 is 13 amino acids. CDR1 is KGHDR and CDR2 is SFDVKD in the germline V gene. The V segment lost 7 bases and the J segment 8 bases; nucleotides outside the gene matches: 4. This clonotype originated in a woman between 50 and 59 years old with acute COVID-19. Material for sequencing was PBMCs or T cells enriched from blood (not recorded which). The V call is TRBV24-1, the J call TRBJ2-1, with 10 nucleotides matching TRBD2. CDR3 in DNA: TGTGCCACCAGACCTAGCGGGAGTCATGAGCAGTTCTTC. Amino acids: CATRPSGSHEQFF.